The rows below give T cell receptor beta chains drawn from one sample of a study of CD8+ T cells in alopecia areata. This table comes from immunoSEQ multiplex PCR, and its TCRdb copy is limited to in-frame clones, with some not included. The sample lists 150,000 to 200,000 clones; approximately 50% were seen once. Specimen: CD8+ T cells sorted from blood, collected around week 54, from a patient treated with tofacitinib. These receptors all come from a human donor with alopecia areata. CDR3s include the opening cysteine and the closing phenylalanine or tryptophan.

V | CDR3
TRBV13 | CASSSSGANVLTF
TRBV2 | CASSDRQGKGDTQYF
TRBV29-1 | CSAIPAGQARGGYTF
TRBV6-6 | CASSYGEGAGKGYTF
TRBV29-1 | CSVGKDSGNTIYF
TRBV27 | CASSLSTGTGATEQYF
TRBV27 | CASSHNSYEQYF
TRBV2 | CASSEEAGFNPPLHF
TRBV27 | CASSLRGEGTEAFF
TRBV7-9 | CASSETATYEQYF
TRBV13 | CASSLAWDGMTSNYGYTF
TRBV4-1 | CASSLREGLPQHF
TRBV7-9 | CASSPGRSYEQYF
TRBV12-5 | CASGLSRGSTGELFF
TRBV30 | CAWSVGTYEQYF
TRBV6-1 | CASSLASTYEQYF
TRBV7-2 | CASSLGEGTGIGNTIYF
TRBV6-6 | CASSFRGVTDTQYF
TRBV29-1 | CSVGDRGYEQYF
TRBV6-5 | CASSLSTGASYEQYF
TRBV7-8 | CASSSAVAGGLIFYEQYF
TRBV7-9 | CASSIRDRVTEAFF
TRBV30 | CAWKAGWVIDTQYF
TRBV25-1 | CASSTSRGETQYF
TRBV7-2 | CASSLDRRGTYEQYF
TRBV15 | CATSGGQGHEQYF
TRBV29-1 | CSVEQGRYEQYF
TRBV10-3 | CAILSDGGLEQYF
TRBV25-1 | CASSLRGITDTQYF
TRBV4-1 | CASSYKDVSSYNEQFF
TRBV18 | CASSPLGNQETQYF
TRBV5-6 | CASTESDNYGYTF
TRBV29-1 | CSVEGRGVQETQYF
TRBV12-1 | CASSFLLRPPQHF
TRBV13 | CASSLGPDRLPSPLHF
TRBV29-1 | CSVGGQGYEQYF
TRBV7-2 | CASSLGQVLDTQYF
TRBV27 | CASSQTGVRSPLHF
TRBV9 | CASSVAGYTEAFF
TRBV4-3 | CASSQLTYSYNSPLHF
TRBV30 | CAWSVLGQGDSYNSPLHF
TRBV6-5 | CASSYVRGPYGYTF